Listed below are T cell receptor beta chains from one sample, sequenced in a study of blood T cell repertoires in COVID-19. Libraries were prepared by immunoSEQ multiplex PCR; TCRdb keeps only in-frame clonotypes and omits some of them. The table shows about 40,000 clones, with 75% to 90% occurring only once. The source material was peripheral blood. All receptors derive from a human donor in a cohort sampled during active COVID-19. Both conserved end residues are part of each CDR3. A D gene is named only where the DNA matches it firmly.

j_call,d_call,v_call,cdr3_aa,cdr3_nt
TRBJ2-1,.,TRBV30,CAWSLGNAYNEQFF,TGTGCCTGGAGCCTGGGCAACGCCTACAATGAGCAGTTCTTC
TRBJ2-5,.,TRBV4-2,CASSQVFARETQYF,TGTGCCAGCAGCCAAGTTTTTGCGCGGGAGACCCAGTACTTC
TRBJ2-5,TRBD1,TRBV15,CATSRDRGVWETQYF,TGTGCCACCAGCCGCGACAGGGGGGTTTGGGAGACCCAGTACTTC
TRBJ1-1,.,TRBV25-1,CASRRKMNTEAFF,TGTGCCAGCAGGAGGAAAATGAACACTGAAGCTTTCTTT
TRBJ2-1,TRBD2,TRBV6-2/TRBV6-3,CASSYPGLAGYNEQFF,TGTGCCAGCAGTTATCCGGGACTAGCGGGATACAATGAGCAGTTCTTC
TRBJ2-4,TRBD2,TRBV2,CASSQLSGRDIQYF,TGTGCCAGCAGTCAACTTAGCGGGAGGGACATTCAGTACTTC
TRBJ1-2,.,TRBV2,CASSEASYNYGYTF,TGTGCCAGCAGTGAAGCGTCCTACAACTATGGCTACACCTTC
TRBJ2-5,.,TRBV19,CASSNREGETQYF,TGTGCCAGTAGTAACAGGGAGGGGGAGACCCAGTACTTC
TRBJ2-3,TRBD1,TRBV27,CASSSIPGQGSDTQYF,TGTGCCAGCAGTTCCATACCGGGACAGGGGTCAGATACGCAGTATTTT
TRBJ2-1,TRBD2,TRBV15,CATSGLASYNEQFF,TGTGCCACCAGTGGACTAGCCTCCTACAATGAGCAGTTCTTC